This T cell receptor beta chain is from a study of blood T cell repertoires in COVID-19. Study details: The origin of the acute and convalescent COVID-19 samples was the United States, Italy and Spain. In each case, the material was cDNA or gDNA derived from T cells, B-cell-depleted T cells, or PBMCs.

As processed by the authors: Estimation of nucleated cell counts relied on the amplification of reference gene primers. The repertoire was sequenced with immunoSEQ multiplex PCR; TCRdb's copy has only in-frame clones and lacks some. V and J calls and clone size are those listed in that table; D and trimming were worked out from the DNA. This sample has 30,000 to 35,000 clones, with about 93% found just once. V lost 4 bases, J lost 1 base, and 1 base stayed unmatched. CDR1 MGHRA and CDR2 YSYEKL come from the germline V gene. CDR3 length: 14 amino acids. This rearrangement joins TRBV4-1 to TRBJ1-2; 9 bases match TRBD1. Sequenced material: peripheral blood. This receptor was identified in a human donor in a cohort sampled during active COVID-19. The CDR3 loop is CASSLDRGNYGYTF. CDR3 nucleotide sequence: TGCGCCAGCAGCCTGGACAGGGGTAACTATGGCTACACCTTC.